The present T cell receptor (beta chain) was sequenced within a study of T cell responses to AZD1222 COVID-19 vaccine. Only in-frame clones appear in the TCRdb table, and some are missing; sequencing was by immunoSEQ multiplex PCR. The table has 130,000 or so clones, 80% to 95% seen once. V lost 4 bases to trimming and J lost 5 bases, with 17 bases between them. The CDR3 contains 15 residues. Germline V lookup: CDR1 MNHEY, CDR2 SMNVEV (reference sequence). The sample consisted of peripheral blood, taken 28 days after the second AZD1222 dose. V usage is TRBV27 and J usage is TRBJ1-2, with D maybe TRBD1 (5 bases). The sequence was collected from an adult who received the AZD1222 COVID-19 vaccine. The CDR3 region has the DNA TGTGCCAGCAGTTCCACGGGGGGATTCGGGTATGGCTACACCTTC. Protein product: CASSSTGGFGYGYTF.